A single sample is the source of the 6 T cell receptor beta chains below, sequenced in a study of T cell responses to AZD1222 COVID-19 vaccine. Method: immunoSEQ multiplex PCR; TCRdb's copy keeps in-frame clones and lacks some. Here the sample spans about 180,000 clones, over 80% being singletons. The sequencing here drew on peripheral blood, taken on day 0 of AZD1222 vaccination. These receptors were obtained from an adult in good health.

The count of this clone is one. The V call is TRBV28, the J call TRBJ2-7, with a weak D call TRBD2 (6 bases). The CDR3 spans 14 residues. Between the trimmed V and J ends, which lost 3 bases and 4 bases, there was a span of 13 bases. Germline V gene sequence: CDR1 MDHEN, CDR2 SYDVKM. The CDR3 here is CASSLIVAGYEQYF. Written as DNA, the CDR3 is TGTGCCAGCAGTTTGATTGTGGCGGGATACGAGCAGTACTTC.

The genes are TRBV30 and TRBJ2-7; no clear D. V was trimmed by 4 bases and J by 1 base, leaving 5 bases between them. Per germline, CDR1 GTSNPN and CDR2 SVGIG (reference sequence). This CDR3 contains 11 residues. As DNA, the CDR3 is TGTGCCTGGACAGAGTCCTACGAGCAGTACTTC. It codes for CAWTESYEQYF. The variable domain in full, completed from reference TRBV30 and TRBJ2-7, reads SQTIHQWPATLVQPVGSPLSLECTVEGTSNPNLYWYRQAAGRGLQLLFYSVGIGQISSEVPQNLSASRPQDRQFILSSKKLLLSDSGFYLCAWTESYEQYFGPGTRLTVT.

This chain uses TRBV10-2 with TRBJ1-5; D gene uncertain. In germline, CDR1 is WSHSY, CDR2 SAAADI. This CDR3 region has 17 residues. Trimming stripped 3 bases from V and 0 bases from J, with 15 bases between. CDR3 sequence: CASSDLFEGDSNQPQHF. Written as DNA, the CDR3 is TGCGCCAGCAGTGATTTGTTCGAGGGAGATAGCAATCAGCCCCAGCATTTT.

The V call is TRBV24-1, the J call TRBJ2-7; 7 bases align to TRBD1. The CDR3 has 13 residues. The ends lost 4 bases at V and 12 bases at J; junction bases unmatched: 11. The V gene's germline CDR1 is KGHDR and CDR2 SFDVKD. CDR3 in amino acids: CATSETNPGQLYF. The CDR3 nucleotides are TGTGCCACCAGTGAGACCAATCCGGGACAGCTGTACTTC.

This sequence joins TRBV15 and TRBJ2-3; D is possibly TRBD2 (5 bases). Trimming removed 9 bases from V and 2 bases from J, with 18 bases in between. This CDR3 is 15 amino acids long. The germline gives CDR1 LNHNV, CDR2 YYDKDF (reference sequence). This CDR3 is CATEPNQRYTDTQYF. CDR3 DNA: TGTGCCACAGAGCCGAACCAGCGGTACACAGATACGCAGTATTTT. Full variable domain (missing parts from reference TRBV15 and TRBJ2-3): DAMVIQNPRYQVTQFGKPVTLSCSQTLNHNVMYWYQQKSSQAPKLLFHYYDKDFNNEADTPDNFQSRRPNTSFCFLDIRSPGLGDTAMYLCATEPNQRYTDTQYFGPGTRLTVL.

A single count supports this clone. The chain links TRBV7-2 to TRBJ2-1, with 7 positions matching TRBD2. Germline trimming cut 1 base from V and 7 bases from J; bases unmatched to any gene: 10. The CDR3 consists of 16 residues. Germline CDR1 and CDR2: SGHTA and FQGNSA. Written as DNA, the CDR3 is TGTGCCAGCAGCTTAGATGTGACGGGAGGTGTAAATGAGCAGTTCTTC. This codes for CASSLDVTGGVNEQFF.